Listed below are T cell receptor beta chains from one sample, sequenced in a study of OX40 agonist ivuxolimab in advanced cancers. Assay: immunoSEQ multiplex PCR; the TCRdb copy retains only in-frame clones and omits some. The profile covers about 1,000 clones, with about 81% appearing a single time and around 28% taken by the ten largest. The sequencing used CD4+ or CD8+ T cells sorted from blood, collected in a trial of the OX40 agonist ivuxolimab. These receptors were collected from an adult with an advanced solid tumor such as melanoma, head and neck, liver or kidney cancer. CDR3s include the opening cysteine and the closing phenylalanine or tryptophan. A D gene is named only where the DNA matches it firmly. The size of a clone is reported for some rows only, either as once, few or many, or as a class for expanded clones.

J,V,size,D,CDR3,DNA
TRBJ1-1,TRBV4-1,large,.,CASSQDEYSTEAFF,TGCGCCAGCAGCCAAGATGAGTACAGCACTGAAGCTTTCTTT
TRBJ1-1,TRBV5-1,.,.,CASSALQGRNTEAFF,TGCGCCAGCAGCGCCCTCCAGGGTAGGAACACTGAAGCTTTCTTT
TRBJ1-5,TRBV11-3,.,.,CASSSDLNQPQHF,TGTGCCAGCAGCTCGGACCTCAATCAGCCCCAGCATTTT
TRBJ2-1,TRBV19,.,TRBD2,CASSKTSGSSGEQFF,TGTGCCAGTAGTAAGACTAGCGGGAGCTCGGGTGAGCAGTTCTTC
TRBJ1-1,TRBV5-4,.,TRBD1,CASSWGQGEAFF,TGTGCCAGCAGCTGGGGACAGGGTGAAGCTTTCTTT
TRBJ2-7,TRBV7-7,.,TRBD1,CASSLRPRQGPEQYF,TGTGCCAGCAGCTTACGACCGAGACAGGGGCCCGAGCAGTACTTC
TRBJ2-1,TRBV5-6,.,TRBD1,CASSLVGTGNPRGDNEQFF,TGTGCCAGCAGCTTGGTTGGGACAGGGAATCCTCGAGGCGACAATGAGCAGTTCTTC
TRBJ2-1,TRBV29-1,large,TRBD2,CSGGSGTNEQFF,TGCAGCGGGGGTAGCGGGACGAATGAGCAGTTCTTC
TRBJ2-3,TRBV5-4,.,.,CASSLPRDPTDTQYF,TGTGCCAGCAGCTTACCCCGGGACCCCACAGATACGCAGTATTTT
TRBJ2-1,TRBV18,.,.,CASSPPGAGANEQFF,TGTGCCAGCTCACCGCCCGGGGCAGGGGCCAATGAGCAGTTCTTC
TRBJ1-1,TRBV29-1,.,.,CSVGHLQEIAFF,TGCAGCGTTGGGCACCTACAGGAAATCGCTTTCTTT
TRBJ2-3,TRBV7-9,.,.,CASSLTEGQYF,TGTGCCAGCAGCTTAACAGAGGGGCAGTATTTT
TRBJ1-1,TRBV6-5,.,.,CASSYWSGGGGEAFF,TGTGCCAGCAGTTACTGGTCGGGGGGGGGCGGTGAAGCTTTCTTT
TRBJ1-1,TRBV7-2,.,.,CASSRQPNTEAFF,TGTGCCAGCAGTCGACAGCCGAACACTGAAGCTTTCTTT
TRBJ2-5,TRBV23-1,.,TRBD1,CASSQSPWGTGGSEETQYF,TGCGCCAGCAGTCAATCGCCATGGGGGACAGGGGGTTCGGAAGAGACCCAGTACTTC
TRBJ2-2,TRBV11-2,.,TRBD2,CASSFSIWSGRAYTGELFF,TGTGCCAGCAGCTTTTCCATCTGGAGCGGGAGGGCTTACACCGGGGAGCTGTTTTTT
TRBJ2-2,TRBV7-7,.,TRBD2,CASSFAGGNTGELFF,TGTGCCAGCAGCTTTGCGGGAGGAAACACCGGGGAGCTGTTTTTT
TRBJ2-1,TRBV11-2,.,.,CASSLGGAPEIREQFF,TGTGCCAGCAGCTTAGGAGGGGCCCCCGAAATCCGAGAGCAGTTCTTC